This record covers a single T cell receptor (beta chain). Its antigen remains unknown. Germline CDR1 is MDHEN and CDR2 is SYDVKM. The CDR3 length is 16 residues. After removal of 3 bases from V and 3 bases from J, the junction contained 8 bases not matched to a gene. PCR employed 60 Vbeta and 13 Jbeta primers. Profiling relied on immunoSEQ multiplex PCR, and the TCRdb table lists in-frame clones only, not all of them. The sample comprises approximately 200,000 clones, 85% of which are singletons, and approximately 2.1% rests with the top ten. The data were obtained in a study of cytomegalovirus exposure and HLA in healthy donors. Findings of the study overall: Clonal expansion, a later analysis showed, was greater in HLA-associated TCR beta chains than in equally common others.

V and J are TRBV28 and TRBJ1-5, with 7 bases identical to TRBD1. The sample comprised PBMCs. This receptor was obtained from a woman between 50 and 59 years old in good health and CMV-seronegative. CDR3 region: CASSLGTGAFNQPQHF. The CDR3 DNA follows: TGTGCCAGCAGTTTGGGAACAGGGGCCTTCAATCAGCCCCAGCATTTT. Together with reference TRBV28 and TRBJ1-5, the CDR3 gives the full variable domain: DVKVTQSSRYLVKRTGEKVFLECVQDMDHENMFWYRQDPGLGLRLIYFSYDVKMKEKGDIPEGYSVSREKKERFSLILESASTNQTSMYLCASSLGTGAFNQPQHFGDGTRLSIL.